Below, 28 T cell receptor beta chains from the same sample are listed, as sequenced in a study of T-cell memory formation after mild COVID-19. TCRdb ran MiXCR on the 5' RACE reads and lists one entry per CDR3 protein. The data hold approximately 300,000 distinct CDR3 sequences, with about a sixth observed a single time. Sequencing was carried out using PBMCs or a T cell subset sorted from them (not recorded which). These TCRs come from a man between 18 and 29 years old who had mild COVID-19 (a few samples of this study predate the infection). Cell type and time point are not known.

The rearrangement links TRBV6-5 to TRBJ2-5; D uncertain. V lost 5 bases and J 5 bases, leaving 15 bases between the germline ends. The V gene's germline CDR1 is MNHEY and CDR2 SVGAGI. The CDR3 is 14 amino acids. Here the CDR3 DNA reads TGTGCCAGCAGTAAATCATGGGTGGGGGAGACCCAGTACTTC. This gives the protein CASSKSWVGETQYF.

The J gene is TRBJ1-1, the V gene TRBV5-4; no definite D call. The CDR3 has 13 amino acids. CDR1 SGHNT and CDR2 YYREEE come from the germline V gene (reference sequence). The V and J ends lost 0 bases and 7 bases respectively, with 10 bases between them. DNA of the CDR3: TGTGCCAGCAGCTTGGGCGGAGGAGGTGAAGCTTTCTTT. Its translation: CASSLGGGGEAFF.

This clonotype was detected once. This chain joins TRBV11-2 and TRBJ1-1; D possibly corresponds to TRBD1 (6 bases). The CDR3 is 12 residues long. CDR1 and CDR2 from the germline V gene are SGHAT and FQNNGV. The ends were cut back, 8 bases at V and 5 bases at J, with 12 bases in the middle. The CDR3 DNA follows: TGTGCCAGCGGGCAGGGGTTGACTGAAGCTTTCTTT. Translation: CASGQGLTEAFF.

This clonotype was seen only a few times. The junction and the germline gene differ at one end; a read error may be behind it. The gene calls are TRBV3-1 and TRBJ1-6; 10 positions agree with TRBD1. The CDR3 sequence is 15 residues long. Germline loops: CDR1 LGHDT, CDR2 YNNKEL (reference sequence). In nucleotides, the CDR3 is TGTGCCTGCAGCCAGGACGAGGGACAGGGGTCCCCCCTCCACTTT. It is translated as CACSQDEGQGSPLHF.

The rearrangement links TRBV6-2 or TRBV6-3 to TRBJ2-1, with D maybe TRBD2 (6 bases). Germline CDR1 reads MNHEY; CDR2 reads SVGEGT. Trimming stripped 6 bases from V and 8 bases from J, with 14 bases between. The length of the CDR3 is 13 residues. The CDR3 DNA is TGTGCCAGCAGGCCTAGTAGGGACTATGAGCAGTTCTTC. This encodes CASRPSRDYEQFF.

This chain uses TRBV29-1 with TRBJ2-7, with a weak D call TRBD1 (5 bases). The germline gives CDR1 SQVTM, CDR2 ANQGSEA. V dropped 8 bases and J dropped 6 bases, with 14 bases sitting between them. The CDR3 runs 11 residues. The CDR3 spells CSTRQGSEQYF. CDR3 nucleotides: TGCAGCACCCGGCAGGGATCCGAGCAGTACTTC.

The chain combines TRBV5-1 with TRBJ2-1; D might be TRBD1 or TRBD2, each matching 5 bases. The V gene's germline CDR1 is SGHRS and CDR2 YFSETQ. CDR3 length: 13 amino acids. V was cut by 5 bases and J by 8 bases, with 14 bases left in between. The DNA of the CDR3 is TGCGCCAGCAGACTCGGGACGAACGATGAGCAGTTCTTC. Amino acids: CASRLGTNDEQFF. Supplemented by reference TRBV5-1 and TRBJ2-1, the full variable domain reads KAGVTQTPRYLIKTRGQQVTLSCSPISGHRSVSWYQQTPGQGLQFLFEYFSETQRNKGNFPGRFSGRQFSNSRSEMNVSTLELGDSALYLCASRLGTNDEQFFGPGTRLTVL.

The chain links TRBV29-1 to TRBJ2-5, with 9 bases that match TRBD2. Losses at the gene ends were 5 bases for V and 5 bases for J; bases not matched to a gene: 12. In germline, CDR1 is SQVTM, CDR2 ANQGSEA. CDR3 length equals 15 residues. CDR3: CSVHGLARREETQYF. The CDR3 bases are TGCAGCGTTCACGGACTAGCGCGGAGGGAGGAGACCCAGTACTTC.

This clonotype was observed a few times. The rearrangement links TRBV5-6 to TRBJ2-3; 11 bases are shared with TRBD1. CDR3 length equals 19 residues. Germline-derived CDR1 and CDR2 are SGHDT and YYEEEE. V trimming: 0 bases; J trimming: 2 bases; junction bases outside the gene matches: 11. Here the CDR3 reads CASSLDGRDRGWLTDTQYF. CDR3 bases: TGTGCCAGCAGCTTGGATGGTAGGGACAGGGGGTGGCTCACAGATACGCAGTATTTT. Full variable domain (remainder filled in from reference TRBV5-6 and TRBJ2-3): DAGVTQSPTHLIKTRGQQVTLRCSPKSGHDTVSWYQQALGQGPQFIFQYYEEEERQRGNFPDRFSGHQFPNYSSELNVNALLLGDSALYLCASSLDGRDRGWLTDTQYFGPGTRLTVL.

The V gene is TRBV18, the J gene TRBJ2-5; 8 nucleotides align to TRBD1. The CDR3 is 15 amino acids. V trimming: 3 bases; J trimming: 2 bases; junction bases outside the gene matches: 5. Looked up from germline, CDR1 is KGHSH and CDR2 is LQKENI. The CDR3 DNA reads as TGTGCCAGCTCACCTCGGACAGGGACTCAAGAGACCCAGTACTTC. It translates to CASSPRTGTQETQYF.

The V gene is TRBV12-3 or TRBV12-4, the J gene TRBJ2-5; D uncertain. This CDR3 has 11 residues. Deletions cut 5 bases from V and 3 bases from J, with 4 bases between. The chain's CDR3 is CASSIEETQYF. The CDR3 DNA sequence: TGTGCCAGCAGTATAGAAGAGACCCAGTACTTC.

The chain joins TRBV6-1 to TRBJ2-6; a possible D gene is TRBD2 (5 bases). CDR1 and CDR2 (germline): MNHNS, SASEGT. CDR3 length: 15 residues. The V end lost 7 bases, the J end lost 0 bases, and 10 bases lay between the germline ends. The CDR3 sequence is CASTEGYSGANVLTF. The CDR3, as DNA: TGTGCCAGCACCGAGGGATACTCTGGGGCCAACGTCCTGACTTTC.

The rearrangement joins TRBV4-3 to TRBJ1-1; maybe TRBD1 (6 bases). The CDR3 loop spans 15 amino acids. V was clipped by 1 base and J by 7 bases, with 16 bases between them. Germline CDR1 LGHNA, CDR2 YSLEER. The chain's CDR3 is CASSQVPNGGLEAFF. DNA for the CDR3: TGCGCCAGCAGCCAAGTTCCTAATGGGGGCCTTGAAGCTTTCTTT.

The CDR3 sequence: CASSVGIGETQYF. The CDR3 DNA is TGCGCCAGCAGCGTCGGTATCGGGGAGACCCAGTACTTC. The chain combines TRBV5-1 with TRBJ2-5; D ambiguous. Germline-derived CDR1 and CDR2 are SGHRS and YFSETQ. V lost 4 bases, J lost 5 bases, and 12 bases lay in between. CDR3 length equals 13 residues.

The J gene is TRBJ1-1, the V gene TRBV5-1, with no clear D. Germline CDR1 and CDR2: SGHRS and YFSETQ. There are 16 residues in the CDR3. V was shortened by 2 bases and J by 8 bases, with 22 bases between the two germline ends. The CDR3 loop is CASSFRPGVPTLEAFF. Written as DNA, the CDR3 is TGCGCCAGCAGCTTCCGACCGGGAGTTCCTACACTGGAAGCTTTCTTT. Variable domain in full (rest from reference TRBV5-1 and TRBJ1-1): KAGVTQTPRYLIKTRGQQVTLSCSPISGHRSVSWYQQTPGQGLQFLFEYFSETQRNKGNFPGRFSGRQFSNSRSEMNVSTLELGDSALYLCASSFRPGVPTLEAFFGQGTRLTVV.

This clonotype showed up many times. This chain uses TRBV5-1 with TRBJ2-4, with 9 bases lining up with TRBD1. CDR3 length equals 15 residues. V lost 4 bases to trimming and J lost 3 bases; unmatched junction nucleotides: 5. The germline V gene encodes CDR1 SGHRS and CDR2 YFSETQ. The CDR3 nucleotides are TGCGCCAGCAGCGCCCGGACAGGGGACAAAAACATTCAGTACTTC. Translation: CASSARTGDKNIQYF. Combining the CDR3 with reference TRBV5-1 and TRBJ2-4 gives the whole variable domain KAGVTQTPRYLIKTRGQQVTLSCSPISGHRSVSWYQQTPGQGLQFLFEYFSETQRNKGNFPGRFSGRQFSNSRSEMNVSTLELGDSALYLCASSARTGDKNIQYFGAGTRLSVL.

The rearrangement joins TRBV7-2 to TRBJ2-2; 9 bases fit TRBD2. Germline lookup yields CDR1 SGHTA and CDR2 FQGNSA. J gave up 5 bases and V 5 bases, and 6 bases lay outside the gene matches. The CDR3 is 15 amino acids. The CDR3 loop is CASSRPTSGTGELFF. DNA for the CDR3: TGTGCCAGCAGCAGGCCGACTAGCGGAACCGGGGAGCTGTTTTTT.

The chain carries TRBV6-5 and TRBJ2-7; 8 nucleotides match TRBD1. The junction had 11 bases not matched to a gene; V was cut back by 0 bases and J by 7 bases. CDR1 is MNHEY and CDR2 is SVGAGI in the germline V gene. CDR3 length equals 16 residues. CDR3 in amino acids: CASSYSPTGARGEQYF. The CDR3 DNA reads TGTGCCAGCAGTTACTCTCCGACAGGGGCCCGTGGGGAGCAGTACTTC.

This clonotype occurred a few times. The CDR3 loop reads CASSLRQGRTGELFF. Written as DNA, the CDR3 is TGCGCCAGCAGCTTACGACAGGGGAGGACCGGGGAGCTGTTTTTT. The chain joins TRBV5-1 to TRBJ2-2; 8 bases are a match to TRBD1. The CDR3 covers 15 residues. Germline CDR1 reads SGHRS; CDR2 reads YFSETQ. The ends lost 2 bases at V and 5 bases at J; junction bases unmatched: 5.

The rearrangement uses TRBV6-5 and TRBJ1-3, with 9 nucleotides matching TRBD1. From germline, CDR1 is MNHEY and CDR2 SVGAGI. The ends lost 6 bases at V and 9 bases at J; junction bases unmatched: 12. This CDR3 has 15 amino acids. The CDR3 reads CASSPTGGQGATIYF. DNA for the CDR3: TGTGCCAGCAGCCCTACAGGGGGCCAGGGGGCCACCATATATTTT.

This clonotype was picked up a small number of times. CDR3 DNA sequence: TGTGCCAGCTCGATCCGACAGGGGCTGGATCAGCCCCAGCATTTT. Its protein product is CASSIRQGLDQPQHF. V usage is TRBV12-3 or TRBV12-4 and J usage is TRBJ1-5, with 8 bases matching TRBD1. V shed 8 bases and J 5 bases; nucleotides not matched to a gene: 11. This CDR3 has 15 residues.

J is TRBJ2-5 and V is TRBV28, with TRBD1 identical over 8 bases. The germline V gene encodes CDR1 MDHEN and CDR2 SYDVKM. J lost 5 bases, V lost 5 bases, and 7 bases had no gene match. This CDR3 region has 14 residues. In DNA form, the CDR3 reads TGTGCCAGCAGTGAACAGGGGGATTTTGAGACCCAGTACTTC. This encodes CASSEQGDFETQYF.

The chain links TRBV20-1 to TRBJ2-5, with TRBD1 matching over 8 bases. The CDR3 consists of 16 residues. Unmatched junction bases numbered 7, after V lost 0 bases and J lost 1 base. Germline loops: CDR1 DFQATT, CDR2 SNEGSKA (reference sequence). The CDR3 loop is CSARDPTGGSQETQYF. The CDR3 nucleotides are TGCAGTGCTAGAGATCCCACAGGGGGGTCCCAAGAGACCCAGTACTTC.

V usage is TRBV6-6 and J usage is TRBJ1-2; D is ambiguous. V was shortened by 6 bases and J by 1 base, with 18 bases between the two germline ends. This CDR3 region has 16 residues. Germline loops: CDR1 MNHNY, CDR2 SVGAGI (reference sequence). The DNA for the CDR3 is TGTGCCAGCAGGTTTCCGGAGCGGGAAGTTAACTATGGCTACACCTTC. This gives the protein CASRFPEREVNYGYTF.

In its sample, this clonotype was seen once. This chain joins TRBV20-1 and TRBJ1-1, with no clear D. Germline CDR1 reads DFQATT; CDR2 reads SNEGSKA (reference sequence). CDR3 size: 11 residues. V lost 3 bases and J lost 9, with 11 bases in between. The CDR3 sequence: CSARIGNKAFF. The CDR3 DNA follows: TGCAGTGCTAGGATCGGGAATAAAGCTTTCTTT.

The CDR3 sequence: CASSFGAGTYNEQFF. CDR3 nucleotides: TGTGCCAGCAGCTTCGGAGCGGGGACCTACAATGAGCAGTTCTTC. J is TRBJ2-1 and V is TRBV7-9; TRBD2 aligns across 7 bases. The V segment lost 3 bases and the J segment 2 bases; nucleotides outside the gene matches: 4. This CDR3 has 15 amino acids. CDR1 and CDR2 from the germline V gene are SEHNR and FQNEAQ (reference sequence).

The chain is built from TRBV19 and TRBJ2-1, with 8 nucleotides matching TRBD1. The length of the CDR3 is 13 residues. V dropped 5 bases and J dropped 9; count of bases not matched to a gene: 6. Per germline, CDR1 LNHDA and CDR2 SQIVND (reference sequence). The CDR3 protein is CASSGRGLSEQFF. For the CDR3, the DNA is TGTGCCAGTAGTGGCAGGGGGCTAAGTGAGCAGTTCTTC.

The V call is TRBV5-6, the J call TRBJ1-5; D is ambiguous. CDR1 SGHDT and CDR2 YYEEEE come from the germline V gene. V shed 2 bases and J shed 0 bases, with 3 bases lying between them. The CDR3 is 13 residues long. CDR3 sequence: CASSFASNQPQHF. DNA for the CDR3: TGTGCCAGCAGCTTCGCTAGCAATCAGCCCCAGCATTTT.